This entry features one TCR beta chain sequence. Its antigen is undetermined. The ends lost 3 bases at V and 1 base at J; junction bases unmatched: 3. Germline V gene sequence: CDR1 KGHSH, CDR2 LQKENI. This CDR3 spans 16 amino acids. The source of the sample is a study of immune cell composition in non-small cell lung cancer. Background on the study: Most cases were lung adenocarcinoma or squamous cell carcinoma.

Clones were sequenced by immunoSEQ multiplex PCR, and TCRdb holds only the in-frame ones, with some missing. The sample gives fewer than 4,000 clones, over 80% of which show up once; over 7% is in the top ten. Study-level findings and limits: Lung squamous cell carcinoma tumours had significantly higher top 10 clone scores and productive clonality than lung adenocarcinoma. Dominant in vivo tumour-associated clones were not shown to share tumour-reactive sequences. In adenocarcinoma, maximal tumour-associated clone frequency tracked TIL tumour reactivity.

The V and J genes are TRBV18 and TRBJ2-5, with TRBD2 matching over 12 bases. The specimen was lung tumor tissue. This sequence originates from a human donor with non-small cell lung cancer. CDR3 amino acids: CASSPTLAGGQETQYF. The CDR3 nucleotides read TGTGCCAGCTCACCTACACTAGCGGGAGGCCAAGAGACCCAGTACTTC.